The clone carrying this T cell receptor beta chain has more than one count but fewer than ten. Antigen specificity is unknown. V was clipped by 4 bases and J by 11 bases; unmatched bases: 14. CDR1 is MRHNA, CDR2 SNTAGT, per germline. CDR3 length: 16 residues. Every donor gave ten milliliters of peripheral blood. This specimen comes from a study of blood T cells in healthy people across ages. Study details: Per two T cells, about one barcoded beta molecule was captured through template switching. Points from the study as a whole: One million T cells yielded diversity estimates that were considered underestimates. Comparison with aged donors showed that long-lived donors had more naive CD4+ cells and higher diversity.

With a J-beta primer mix and a sample-barcoded 5' primer, a second PCR ran 7 to 11 cycles. TCRdb reprocessed the 5' RACE reads via MiXCR and lists one record per CDR3 protein. The sample has about 730,000 distinct CDR3 sequences; 43% are singletons. This clonotype was sampled from a woman in her fifties or sixties in good health. The sample taken for sequencing was blood. V usage is TRBV6-4 and J usage is TRBJ2-5; 12 bases are a match to TRBD2. The CDR3, as DNA: TGTGCCAGCAGTGCTCAGACTAGCGGGGGCCAAAATGAGCAGTACTTC. This encodes CASSAQTSGGQNEQYF.